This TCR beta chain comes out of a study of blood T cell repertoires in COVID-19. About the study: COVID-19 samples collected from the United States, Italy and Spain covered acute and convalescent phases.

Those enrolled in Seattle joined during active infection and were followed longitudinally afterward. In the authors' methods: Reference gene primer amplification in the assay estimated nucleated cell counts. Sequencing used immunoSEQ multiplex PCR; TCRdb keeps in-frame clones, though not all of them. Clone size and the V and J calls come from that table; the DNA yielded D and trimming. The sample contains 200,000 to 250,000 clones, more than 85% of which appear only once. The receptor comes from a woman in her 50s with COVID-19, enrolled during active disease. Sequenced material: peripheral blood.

The CDR3 DNA is TGTGCCACCAGAGGACAGGGTATGAACACCGGGGAGCTGTTTTTT. Protein sequence: CATRGQGMNTGELFF. The chain is built from TRBV24-1 and TRBJ2-2, with 8 bases lining up with TRBD1. Germline V CDR1 and CDR2: KGHDR, SFDVKD. V trimming: 7 bases; J trimming: 1 base; junction bases outside the gene matches: 4. The CDR3 loop spans 15 amino acids.